This T cell receptor beta chain was sequenced in a study of cytomegalovirus exposure and HLA in healthy donors. PCR amplification relied on 60 Vbeta primers (plus 13 Jbeta primers). Measured with immunoSEQ multiplex PCR; TCRdb has only the in-frame clones, and not every one. The sample consists of roughly 130,000 clones, roughly four fifths of them appearing once. The germline V gene encodes CDR1 SNHLY and CDR2 FYNNEI. This CDR3 region has 12 residues. V lost 8 bases and J 2 bases, leaving 10 bases between the germline ends. This clonotype originated in a boy aged 2-15 years in good health and CMV-seronegative. The chain joins TRBV2 to TRBJ2-7; D gene ambiguous. Sample: PBMCs. CDR3: CASRSTTYEQYF. The CDR3 DNA is TGTGCCAGCCGAAGCACGACCTACGAGCAGTACTTC.